Below are 14 T cell receptor beta chains sequenced from a single sample in a study of T-cell memory formation after mild COVID-19. TCRdb reanalysed the 5' RACE reads using MiXCR and keeps one entry per CDR3 protein. This table holds approximately 210,000 distinct CDR3 sequences, more than 25% found once. Sequencing was carried out using PBMCs or a T cell subset sorted from them (not recorded which). The receptors stem from an adult woman who had mild COVID-19 (a few samples of this study predate the infection). Cell type and time point are not known.

The table lists this clonotype with a few counts. The chain recombines TRBV12-3 or TRBV12-4 with TRBJ2-1; 8 bases are shared with TRBD1. V shed 7 bases, J shed 4 bases, and the junction held 9 bases outside the gene matches. The CDR3 runs 15 residues. This chain's CDR3 is CASTPGQVEYNEQFF. In nucleotides, the CDR3 is TGTGCCAGCACCCCGGGACAGGTTGAATACAATGAGCAGTTCTTC.

The CDR3 DNA is TGTGCCAGCAGCGGGACTAGCGGGAATCGAGAGACCCAGTACTTC. This sequence encodes CASSGTSGNRETQYF. The V and J genes are TRBV11-3 and TRBJ2-5; 13 bases are a match to TRBD2. Germline-derived CDR1 and CDR2 are SGHNT and YENEEA. This CDR3 is built from 15 residues. Trimming removed 5 bases from V and 4 bases from J; junction bases left unmatched: 4. The whole variable domain, filled in from reference TRBV11-3 and TRBJ2-5, reads EAGVVQSPRYKIIEKKQPVAFWCNPISGHNTLYWYLQNLGQGPELLIRYENEEAVDDSQLPKDRFSAERLKGVDSTLKIQPAELGDSAVYLCASSGTSGNRETQYFGPGTRLLVL.

Many counts were recorded for this clonotype. CDR3 region: CASSLTGDSYNEQFF. CDR3 in DNA: TGTGCCAGCAGCTTAACGGGGGACTCCTACAATGAGCAGTTCTTC. The chain joins TRBV7-3 to TRBJ2-1, with D perhaps matching TRBD1 or TRBD2 (5 bases each). Trimming left V 0 bases short and J 0 bases short, with 6 bases between. CDR3 size: 15 residues. Germline CDR1 and CDR2: SGHTA and FQGTGA.

The chain recombines TRBV20-1 with TRBJ2-3, with no clear D. Germline CDR1 and CDR2: DFQATT and SNEGSKA (reference sequence). CDR3 size: 13 residues. V lost 0 bases and J 4 bases, leaving 8 bases between the germline ends. Here the CDR3 reads CSARDLGPDTQYF. In DNA form, the CDR3 reads TGCAGTGCTAGAGATCTCGGTCCAGATACGCAGTATTTT.

The CDR3, as DNA: TGTGCCAGCAGCCCGGGGGGTGGACCCGCTAATCCCTACGAGCAGTACTTC. Translated, it gives CASSPGGGPANPYEQYF. The rearrangement links TRBV9 to TRBJ2-7, with 7 positions matching TRBD2. Germline CDR1 is SGDLS and CDR2 is YYNGEE. The CDR3 loop spans 17 amino acids. V lost 4 bases to trimming and J lost 2 bases; unmatched junction nucleotides: 15.

This chain joins TRBV25-1 and TRBJ2-7; TRBD2 aligns across 7 bases. The germline V gene has CDR1 MGHDK and CDR2 SYGVNS. The V gene end was trimmed by 3 bases and the J gene end by 3 bases; junction bases not matched to a gene: 8. This CDR3 spans 15 amino acids. The CDR3 coding sequence is TGTGCCAGCAGTGATGCAGCAGCGGGGTACTACGAGCAGTACTTC. It codes for CASSDAAAGYYEQYF.

This clonotype was counted only a few times. The gene calls are TRBV4-1 and TRBJ2-3; 7 bases are a match to TRBD2. Germline V gives CDR1 MGHRA, CDR2 YSYEKL. V lost 1 base to trimming and J lost 5 bases; unmatched junction nucleotides: 6. The CDR3 is made up of 15 amino acids. Here the CDR3 DNA reads TGCGCCAGCAGCCAAGGGCGCGGGGGTGTAGATACGCAGTATTTT. The encoded protein is CASSQGRGGVDTQYF.

The sample holds a few counts of this clonotype. The chain employs TRBV7-9 and TRBJ2-7; D call uncertain. The CDR3 sequence is 14 residues long. CDR1 and CDR2 from the germline V gene are SEHNR and FQNEAQ (reference sequence). Between the trimmed V and J ends, which lost 3 bases and 2 bases, there was a span of 11 bases. The CDR3 spells CASSFSAPTYEQYF. The CDR3 bases are TGTGCCAGCAGCTTCAGCGCTCCTACCTACGAGCAGTACTTC.

The chain employs TRBV27 and TRBJ2-1, with 14 bases fitting TRBD2. V lost 5 bases and J lost 7; bases outside the gene matches: 7. CDR3 length equals 16 residues. The germline V gene has CDR1 MNHEY and CDR2 SMNVEV (reference sequence). This chain's CDR3 is CASSMGTSGSVNEQFF. The CDR3 DNA sequence: TGTGCCAGCAGTATGGGGACTAGCGGGAGCGTTAATGAGCAGTTCTTC.

This clonotype was observed a few times. V and J are TRBV5-1 and TRBJ2-7, with D hard to call. The V end lost 0 bases, the J end lost 7 bases, and 17 bases lay between the germline ends. The CDR3 runs to 15 residues. The germline V gene has CDR1 SGHRS and CDR2 YFSETQ. The CDR3 region has the DNA TGCGCCAGCAGCTTGGGGACCGCCGCCGGATTAGAGCAGTACTTC. Translation gives CASSLGTAAGLEQYF.

This clonotype was found once. The rearrangement links TRBV4-1 to TRBJ2-1; D gene ambiguous. V shed 0 bases and J shed 2 bases, with 11 bases lying between them. Germline lookup yields CDR1 MGHRA and CDR2 YSYEKL. CDR3 length: 16 residues. DNA of the CDR3: TGCGCCAGCAGCCAAGATATGGAGCCCCCCTACAATGAGCAGTTCTTC. Amino acid sequence: CASSQDMEPPYNEQFF.

This clonotype was observed a handful of times. CDR3 sequence (DNA): TGCAGTGCCACAGACGGTAGGAGCTCTGGAAACACCATATATTTT. Protein: CSATDGRSSGNTIYF. The chain carries TRBV20-1 and TRBJ1-3; no definite D call. Germline values: CDR1 DFQATT, CDR2 SNEGSKA (reference sequence). Trimming stripped 6 bases from V and 0 bases from J, with 15 bases between. This CDR3 is built from 15 residues.

This clonotype was detected only a few times. The chain links TRBV4-3 to TRBJ2-7, with 8 bases identical to TRBD2. The ends lost 0 bases at V and 2 bases at J; junction bases unmatched: 6. This CDR3 is built from 16 residues. CDR1 and CDR2 from the germline V gene are LGHNA and YSLEER. CDR3 amino acids: CASSQEVGGGPYEQYF. In DNA, the CDR3 is TGCGCCAGCAGCCAAGAGGTCGGGGGGGGACCCTACGAGCAGTACTTC.

V gene TRBV7-9 combines with J gene TRBJ1-2; maybe TRBD1 (5 bases). The CDR3 spans 13 residues. Trimming removed 5 bases from V and 5 bases from J, with 12 bases in between. CDR1 is SEHNR, CDR2 FQNEAQ, per germline (reference sequence). The CDR3 loop reads CASSPGAGYGYTF. CDR3 nucleotides: TGTGCCAGCAGCCCCGGGGCAGGGTATGGCTACACCTTC.